A selection of T cell receptor beta chains follows, all from one sample in a study of cytomegalovirus exposure and HLA in healthy donors. Libraries were prepared by immunoSEQ multiplex PCR; TCRdb keeps only in-frame clonotypes and omits some of them. This table holds 200,000 or so clones, 87% found once. Sequencing was done on a sample of PBMCs. These receptors were collected from a woman aged 18-29 years in good health and CMV-seropositive. Both conserved end residues are part of each CDR3. A D gene is named only where the DNA matches it firmly. The size of a clone is reported for some rows only, either as once, few or many, or as a class for expanded clones.

V gene	J gene	clone size	D gene	CDR3 DNA	CDR3 protein
TRBV7-7	TRBJ2-5	once	TRBD1	TGTGCTAGCAGCAGACAGGGGGCAAAGGAGACCCAGTACTTC	CASSRQGAKETQYF
TRBV10-3	TRBJ1-1	-	-	TGTGCCATCAGTGAGTCAGACAGGGAAGCTTTCTTT	CAISESDREAFF
TRBV27	TRBJ2-6	-	-	TGTGCCAGCAGTCCTCGGTTGAGTGGGGCCAACGTCCTGACTTTC	CASSPRLSGANVLTF
TRBV27	TRBJ1-2	-	-	TGTGCCAGCAGTGTACAGGGTCTGGAAGGCTACACCTTC	CASSVQGLEGYTF
TRBV6-6	TRBJ1-5	-	-	TGTGCCAGCAGTTACTGGGCCAGGGAGGGGCCCCAGCATTTT	CASSYWAREGPQHF
TRBV6-5	TRBJ2-5	-	-	TGTGCCAGCAGTTACTCGCAGGGGCGATGGGAGACCCAGTACTTC	CASSYSQGRWETQYF
TRBV4-1	TRBJ1-3	-	-	TGCGCCAGCAGAAGAGGGCACACCTCTGGAAACACCATATATTTT	CASRRGHTSGNTIYF
TRBV9	TRBJ2-1	-	-	TGTGCCAGCAGCGTAGAGGGGGTCAATGAGCAGTTCTTC	CASSVEGVNEQFF
TRBV28	TRBJ1-5	-	TRBD1	TGTGCCAGCAGGCCCGGGACAGTAGGCGGACAGCCCCAGCATTTT	CASRPGTVGGQPQHF
TRBV7-2	TRBJ1-1	-	TRBD1	TGTGCCAGCAGCCGTCCCGGGACAGGGAAGGGCACTGAAGCTTTCTTT	CASSRPGTGKGTEAFF
TRBV7-8	TRBJ2-1	-	TRBD2	TGTGCCAGCAGCTTTCTGACGGGAGGCTATGGTGAGCAGTTCTTC	CASSFLTGGYGEQFF
TRBV15	TRBJ2-2	-	-	TGTGCCACCAGCAGAGATTCTGGCCAGACTAGCGGGGAGCTGTTTTTT	CATSRDSGQTSGELFF
TRBV10-3	TRBJ2-3	-	-	TGTGCCACCCGGGAGGGACAGCTCACAGATACGCAGTATTTT	CATREGQLTDTQYF
TRBV6-1	TRBJ2-7	few	TRBD1	TGTGCCAGCAGGACCAGGACAGGGGCCTCCTACGAGCAGTACTTC	CASRTRTGASYEQYF
TRBV10-3	TRBJ1-1	-	TRBD1	TGTGCCATCAGATTGACAGGGGTGGGTGAAGCTTTCTTT	CAIRLTGVGEAFF
TRBV29-1	TRBJ2-7	-	TRBD2	TGCAGCGTTGAAACTGCGGGAGGGGCCTACGAGCAGTACTTC	CSVETAGGAYEQYF
TRBV5-1	TRBJ2-1	-	-	TGCGCCAGCAGCCCGAGGTCCCAACCCTCCTACAATGAGCAGTTCTTC	CASSPRSQPSYNEQFF
TRBV27	TRBJ1-1	-	-	TGTGCCAGCAGGCCGGGACAAATGAACACTGAAGCTTTCTTT	CASRPGQMNTEAFF
TRBV4-2	TRBJ2-2	-	TRBD2	TGTGCCAGCAGCCAAGGTCCAGCGGGAGTGGGGACCGGGGAGCTGTTTTTT	CASSQGPAGVGTGELFF
TRBV5-1	TRBJ1-1	-	TRBD1	TGCGCCAGCAGCTTGGTGGTCCAACAGGGGTACACTGAAGCTTTCTTT	CASSLVVQQGYTEAFF
TRBV2	TRBJ2-1	-	-	TGTGCCAGCAGTGCCTTGGGGCCTGGGGAGCAGTTCTTC	CASSALGPGEQFF
TRBV28	TRBJ1-2	-	-	TGTGCCAGCAGTTCCCCAACGGTTAACTATGGCTACACCTTC	CASSSPTVNYGYTF
TRBV7-9	TRBJ2-7	-	-	TGTGCCAGCAGCTTAGGCCACGGGACACAAACCTACGAGCAGTACTTC	CASSLGHGTQTYEQYF
TRBV30	TRBJ2-3	-	TRBD2	TGTGCCTGGAGTCTCGGACTAGCGGGGGCAGATACGCAGTATTTT	CAWSLGLAGADTQYF
TRBV10-2	TRBJ2-2	-	TRBD2	TGCGCCAGCAGTGACCCTCCGGGGGGGAGAGGGACCGGGGAGCTGTTTTTT	CASSDPPGGRGTGELFF
TRBV6-5	TRBJ1-5	-	-	TGTGCCAGCAGTTCATCAGGGGTGGGCCATCAGCCCCAGCATTTT	CASSSSGVGHQPQHF